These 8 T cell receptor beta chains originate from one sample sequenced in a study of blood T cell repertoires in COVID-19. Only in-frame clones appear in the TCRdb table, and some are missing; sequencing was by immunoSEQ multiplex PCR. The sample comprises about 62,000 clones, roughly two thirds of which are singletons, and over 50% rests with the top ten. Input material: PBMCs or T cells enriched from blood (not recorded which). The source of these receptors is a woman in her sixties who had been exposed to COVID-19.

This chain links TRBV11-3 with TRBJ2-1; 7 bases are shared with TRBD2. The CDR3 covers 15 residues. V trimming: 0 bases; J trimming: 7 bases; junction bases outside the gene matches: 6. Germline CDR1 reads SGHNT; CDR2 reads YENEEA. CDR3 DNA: TGTGCCAGCAGCTTAGATCCTAGCGGAGGGAATGAGCAGTTCTTC. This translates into CASSLDPSGGNEQFF.

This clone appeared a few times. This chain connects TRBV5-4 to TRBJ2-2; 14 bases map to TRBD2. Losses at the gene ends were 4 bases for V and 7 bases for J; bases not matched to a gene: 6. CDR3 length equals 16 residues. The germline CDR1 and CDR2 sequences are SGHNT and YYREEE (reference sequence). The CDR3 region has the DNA TGTGCCAGCAGCAAGGGACTAGCGGGAGCGGTCGGGGAGCTGTTTTTT. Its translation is CASSKGLAGAVGELFF.

CDR3 sequence: CASSLIAGGQETQYF. For the CDR3, the DNA is TGTGCCAGCAGCTTAATAGCGGGGGGTCAAGAGACCCAGTACTTC. The chain joins TRBV7-2 to TRBJ2-5, with 10 positions matching TRBD2. Germline V gene sequence: CDR1 SGHTA, CDR2 FQGNSA. The CDR3 totals 15 residues. Losses at the gene ends were 2 bases for V and 2 bases for J; bases not matched to a gene: 2.

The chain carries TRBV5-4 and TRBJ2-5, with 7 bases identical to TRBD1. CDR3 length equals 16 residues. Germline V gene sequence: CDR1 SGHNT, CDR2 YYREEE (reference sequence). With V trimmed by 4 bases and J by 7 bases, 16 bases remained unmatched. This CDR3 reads CASSAGGFGTTRTQYF. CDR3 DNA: TGTGCCAGCAGCGCAGGGGGTTTTGGCACCACGCGGACCCAGTACTTC.

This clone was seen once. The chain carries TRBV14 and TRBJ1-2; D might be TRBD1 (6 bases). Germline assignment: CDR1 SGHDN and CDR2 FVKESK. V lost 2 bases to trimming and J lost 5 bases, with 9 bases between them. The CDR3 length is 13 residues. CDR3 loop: CASSQRGQYGYTF. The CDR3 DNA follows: TGTGCCAGCAGCCAACGAGGACAGTATGGCTACACCTTC. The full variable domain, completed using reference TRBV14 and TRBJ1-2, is EAGVTQFPSHSVIEKGQTVTLRCDPISGHDNLYWYRRVMGKEIKFLLHFVKESKQDESGMPNNRFLAERTGGTYSTLKVQPAELEDSGVYFCASSQRGQYGYTFGSGTRLTVV.

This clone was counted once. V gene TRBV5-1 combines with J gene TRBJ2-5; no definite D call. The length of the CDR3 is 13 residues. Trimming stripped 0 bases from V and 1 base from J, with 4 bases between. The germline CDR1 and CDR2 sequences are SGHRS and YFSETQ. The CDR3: CASSLDTQETQYF. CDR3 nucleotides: TGCGCCAGCAGCTTGGACACCCAAGAGACCCAGTACTTC.

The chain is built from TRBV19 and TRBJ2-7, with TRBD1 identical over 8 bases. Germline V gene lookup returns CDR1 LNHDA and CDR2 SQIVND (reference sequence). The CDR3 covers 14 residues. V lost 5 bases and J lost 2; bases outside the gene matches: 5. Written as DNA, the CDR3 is TGTGCCAGTAGTTCCGGACAGGGCCCCTACGAGCAGTACTTC. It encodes CASSSGQGPYEQYF.

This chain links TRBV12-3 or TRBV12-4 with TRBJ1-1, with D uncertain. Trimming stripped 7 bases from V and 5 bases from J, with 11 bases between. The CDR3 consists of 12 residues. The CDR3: CASNPMRTEAFF. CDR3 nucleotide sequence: TGTGCCAGCAACCCAATGCGTACTGAAGCTTTCTTT.